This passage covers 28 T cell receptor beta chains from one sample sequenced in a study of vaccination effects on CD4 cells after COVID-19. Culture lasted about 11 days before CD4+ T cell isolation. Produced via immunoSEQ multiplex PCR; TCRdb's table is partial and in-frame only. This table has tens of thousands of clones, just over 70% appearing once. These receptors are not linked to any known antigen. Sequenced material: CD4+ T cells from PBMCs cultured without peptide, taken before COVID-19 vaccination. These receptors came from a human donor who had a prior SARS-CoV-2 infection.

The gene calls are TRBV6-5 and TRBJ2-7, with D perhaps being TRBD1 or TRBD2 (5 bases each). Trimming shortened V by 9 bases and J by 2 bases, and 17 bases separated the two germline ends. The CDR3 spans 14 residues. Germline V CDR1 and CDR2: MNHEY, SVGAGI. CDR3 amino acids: CASRRDPSAYEQYF. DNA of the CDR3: TGTGCCAGTAGACGGGACCCCTCCGCCTACGAGCAGTACTTC.

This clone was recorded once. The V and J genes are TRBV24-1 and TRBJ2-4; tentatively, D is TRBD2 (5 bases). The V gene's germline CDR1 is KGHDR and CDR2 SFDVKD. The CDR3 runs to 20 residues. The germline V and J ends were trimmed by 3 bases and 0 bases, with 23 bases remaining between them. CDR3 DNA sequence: TGTGCCACCAGTGATGAGAAATCGCGGGCGACAACCTTAGCCAAAAACATTCAGTACTTC. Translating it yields CATSDEKSRATTLAKNIQYF.

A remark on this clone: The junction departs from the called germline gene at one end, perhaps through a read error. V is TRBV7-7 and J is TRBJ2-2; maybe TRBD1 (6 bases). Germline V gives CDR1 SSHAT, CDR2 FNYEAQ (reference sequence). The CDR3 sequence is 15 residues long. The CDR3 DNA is TGTGCTAGCAGCCCCTACAGGGTGAACACCGGGGAGCTGTTTTTT. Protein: CASSPYRVNTGELFF. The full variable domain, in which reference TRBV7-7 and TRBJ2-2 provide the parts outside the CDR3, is GAGVSQSPRYKVTKRGQDVTLRCDPISSHATLYWYQQALGQGPEFLTYFNYEAQPDKSGLPSDRFSAERPEGSISTLTIQRTEQRDSAMYRCASSPYRVNTGELFFGEGSRLTVL.

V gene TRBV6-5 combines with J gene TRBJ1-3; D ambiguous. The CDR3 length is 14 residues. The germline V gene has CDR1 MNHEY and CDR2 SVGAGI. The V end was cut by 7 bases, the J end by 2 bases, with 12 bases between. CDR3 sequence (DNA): TGTGCCAGCATGGAGGCCTCGACTGGAAACACCATATATTTT. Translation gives CASMEASTGNTIYF.

The CDR3 DNA reads as TGTGCCAGCAGCGTTCTTTCTGGGAATGAAGAGACCCAGTACTTC. Translating gives CASSVLSGNEETQYF. V and J are TRBV9 and TRBJ2-5; no reliable D call. Germline V CDR1 and CDR2: SGDLS, YYNGEE. Deletions cut 2 bases from V and 3 bases from J, with 14 bases between. The CDR3 is made up of 15 amino acids.

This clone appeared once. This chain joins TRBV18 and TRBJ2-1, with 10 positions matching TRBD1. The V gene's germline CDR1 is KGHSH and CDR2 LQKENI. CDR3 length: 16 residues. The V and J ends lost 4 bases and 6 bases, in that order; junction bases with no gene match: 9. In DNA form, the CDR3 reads TGTGCCAGCTCACGGAACCGGGACAGGGGATTCAATGAGCAGTTCTTC. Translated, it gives CASSRNRDRGFNEQFF.

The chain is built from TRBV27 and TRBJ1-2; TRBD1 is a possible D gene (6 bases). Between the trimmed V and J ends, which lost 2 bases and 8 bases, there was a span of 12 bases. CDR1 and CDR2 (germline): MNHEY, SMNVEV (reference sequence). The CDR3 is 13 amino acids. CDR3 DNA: TGTGCCAGCAGTTTAGGGGGGGCAGCGGGCTACACCTTC. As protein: CASSLGGAAGYTF.

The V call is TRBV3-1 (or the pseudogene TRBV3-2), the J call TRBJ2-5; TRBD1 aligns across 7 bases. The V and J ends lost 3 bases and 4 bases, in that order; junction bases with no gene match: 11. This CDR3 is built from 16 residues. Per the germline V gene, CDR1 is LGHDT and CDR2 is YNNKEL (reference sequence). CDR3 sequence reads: CASSQFGKRQGETQYF. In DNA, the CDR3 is TGTGCCAGCAGCCAGTTCGGGAAGCGACAGGGAGAGACCCAGTACTTC.

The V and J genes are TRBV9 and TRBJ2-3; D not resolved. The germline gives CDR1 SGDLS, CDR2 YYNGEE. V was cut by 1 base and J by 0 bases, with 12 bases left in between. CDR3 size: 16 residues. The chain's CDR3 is CASSVRPASSTDTQYF. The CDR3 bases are TGTGCCAGCAGCGTACGACCAGCCTCTAGCACAGATACGCAGTATTTT.

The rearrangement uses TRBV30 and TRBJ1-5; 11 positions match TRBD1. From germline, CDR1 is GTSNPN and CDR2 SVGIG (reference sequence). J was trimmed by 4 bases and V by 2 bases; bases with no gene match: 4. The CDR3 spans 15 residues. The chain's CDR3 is CAWSRGQGANQPQHF. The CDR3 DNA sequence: TGTGCCTGGAGTCGAGGACAGGGGGCTAATCAGCCCCAGCATTTT.

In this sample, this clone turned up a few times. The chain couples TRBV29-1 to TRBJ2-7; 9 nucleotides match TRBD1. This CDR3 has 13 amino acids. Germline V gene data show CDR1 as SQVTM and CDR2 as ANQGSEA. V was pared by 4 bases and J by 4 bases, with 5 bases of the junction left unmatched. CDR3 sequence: CSVARDRGYEQYF. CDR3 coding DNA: TGCAGCGTTGCACGCGACAGGGGGTACGAGCAGTACTTC.

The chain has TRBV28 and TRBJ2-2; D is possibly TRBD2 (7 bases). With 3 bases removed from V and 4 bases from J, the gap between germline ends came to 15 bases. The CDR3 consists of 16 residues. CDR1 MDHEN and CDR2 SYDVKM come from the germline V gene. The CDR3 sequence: CASSFRGAQGTGELFF. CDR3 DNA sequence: TGTGCCAGCAGTTTTCGGGGGGCGCAGGGCACCGGGGAGCTGTTTTTT. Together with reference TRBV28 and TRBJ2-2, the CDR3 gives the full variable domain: DVKVTQSSRYLVKRTGEKVFLECVQDMDHENMFWYRQDPGLGLRLIYFSYDVKMKEKGDIPEGYSVSREKKERFSLILESASTNQTSMYLCASSFRGAQGTGELFFGEGSRLTVL.

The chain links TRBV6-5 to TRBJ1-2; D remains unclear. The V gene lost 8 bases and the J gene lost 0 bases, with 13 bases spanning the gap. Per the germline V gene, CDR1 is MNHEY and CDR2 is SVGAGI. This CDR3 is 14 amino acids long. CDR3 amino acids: CASRATATNYGYTF. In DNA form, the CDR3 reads TGTGCCAGCCGAGCTACAGCAACTAACTATGGCTACACCTTC.

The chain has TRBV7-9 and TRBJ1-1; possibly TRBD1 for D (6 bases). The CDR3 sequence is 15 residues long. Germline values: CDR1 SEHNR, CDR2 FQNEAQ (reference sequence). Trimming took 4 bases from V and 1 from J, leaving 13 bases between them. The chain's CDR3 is CASSSHWTANTEAFF. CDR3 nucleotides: TGTGCCAGCAGCTCCCATTGGACAGCGAACACTGAAGCTTTCTTT.

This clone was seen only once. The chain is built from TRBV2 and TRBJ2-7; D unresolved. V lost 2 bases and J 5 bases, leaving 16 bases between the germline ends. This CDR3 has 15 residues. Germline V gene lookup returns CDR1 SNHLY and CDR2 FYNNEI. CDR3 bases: TGTGCCAGCAGTGAAAGGGTTCTAGGTCTGGACGAGCAGTACTTC. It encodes CASSERVLGLDEQYF.

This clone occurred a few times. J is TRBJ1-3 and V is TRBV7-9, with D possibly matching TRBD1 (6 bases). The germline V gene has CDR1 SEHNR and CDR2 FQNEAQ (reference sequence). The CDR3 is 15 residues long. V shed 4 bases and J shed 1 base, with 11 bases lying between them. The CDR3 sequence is CASSSPGASGNTIYF. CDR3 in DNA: TGTGCCAGCAGCTCCCCAGGGGCTTCTGGAAACACCATATATTTT. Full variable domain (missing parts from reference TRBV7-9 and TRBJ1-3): DTGVSQNPRHKITKRGQNVTFRCDPISEHNRLYWYRQTLGQGPEFLTYFQNEAQLEKSRLLSDRFSAERPKGSFSTLEIQRTEQGDSAMYLCASSSPGASGNTIYFGEGSWLTVV.

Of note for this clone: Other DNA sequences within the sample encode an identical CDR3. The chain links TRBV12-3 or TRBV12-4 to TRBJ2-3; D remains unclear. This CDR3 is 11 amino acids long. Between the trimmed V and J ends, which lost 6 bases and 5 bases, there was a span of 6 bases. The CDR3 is CASSLGDTQYF. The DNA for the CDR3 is TGTGCCAGCAGCCTCGGAGATACGCAGTATTTT.

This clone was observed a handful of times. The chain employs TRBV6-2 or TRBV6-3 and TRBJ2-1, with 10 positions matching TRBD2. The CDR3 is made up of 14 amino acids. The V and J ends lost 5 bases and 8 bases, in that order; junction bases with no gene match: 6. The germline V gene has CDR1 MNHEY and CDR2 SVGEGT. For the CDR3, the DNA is TGTGCCAGCAGTACCAAGCGGGAGGGATATGAGCAGTTCTTC. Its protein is CASSTKREGYEQFF.

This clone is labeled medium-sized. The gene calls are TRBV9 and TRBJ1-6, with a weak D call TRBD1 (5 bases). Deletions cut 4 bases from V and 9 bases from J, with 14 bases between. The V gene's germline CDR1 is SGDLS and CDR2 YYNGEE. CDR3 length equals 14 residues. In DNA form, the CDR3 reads TGTGCCAGCAGCCCCGGGGCCCTCAGTTCACCCCTCCACTTT. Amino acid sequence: CASSPGALSSPLHF.

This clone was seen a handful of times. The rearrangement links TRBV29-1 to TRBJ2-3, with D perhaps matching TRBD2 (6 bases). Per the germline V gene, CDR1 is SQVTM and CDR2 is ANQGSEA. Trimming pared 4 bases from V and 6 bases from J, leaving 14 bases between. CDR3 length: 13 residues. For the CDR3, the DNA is TGCAGCGTTGCAGGAGGGCCGATTGATACGCAGTATTTT. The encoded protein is CSVAGGPIDTQYF.

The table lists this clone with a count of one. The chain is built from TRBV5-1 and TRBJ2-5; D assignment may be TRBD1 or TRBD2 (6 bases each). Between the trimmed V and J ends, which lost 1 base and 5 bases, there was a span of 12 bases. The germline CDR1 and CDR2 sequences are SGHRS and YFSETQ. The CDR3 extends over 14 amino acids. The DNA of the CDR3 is TGCGCCAGCAGCTTGAGGGGGGCGGGGGAGACCCAGTACTTC. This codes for CASSLRGAGETQYF.

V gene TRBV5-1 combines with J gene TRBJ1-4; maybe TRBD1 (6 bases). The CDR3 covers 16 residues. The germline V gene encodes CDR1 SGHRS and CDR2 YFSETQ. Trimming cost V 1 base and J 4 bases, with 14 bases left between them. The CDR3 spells CASSLTPGQLNEKLFF. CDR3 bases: TGCGCCAGCAGCTTGACCCCGGGACAACTTAATGAAAAACTGTTTTTT.

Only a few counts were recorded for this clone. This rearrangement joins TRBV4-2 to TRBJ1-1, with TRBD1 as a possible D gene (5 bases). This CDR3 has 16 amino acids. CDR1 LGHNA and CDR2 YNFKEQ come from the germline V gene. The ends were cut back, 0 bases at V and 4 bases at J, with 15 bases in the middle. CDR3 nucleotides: TGTGCCAGCAGCCAAGATCTAAGGGGAGGGTCCACTGAAGCTTTCTTT. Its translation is CASSQDLRGGSTEAFF.

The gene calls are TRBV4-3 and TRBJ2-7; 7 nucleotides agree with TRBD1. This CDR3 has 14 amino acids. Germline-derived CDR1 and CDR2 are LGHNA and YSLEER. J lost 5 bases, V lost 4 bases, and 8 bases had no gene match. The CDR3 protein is CASSPTGEFHEQYF. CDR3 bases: TGCGCCAGCAGCCCCACAGGGGAGTTTCACGAGCAGTACTTC.

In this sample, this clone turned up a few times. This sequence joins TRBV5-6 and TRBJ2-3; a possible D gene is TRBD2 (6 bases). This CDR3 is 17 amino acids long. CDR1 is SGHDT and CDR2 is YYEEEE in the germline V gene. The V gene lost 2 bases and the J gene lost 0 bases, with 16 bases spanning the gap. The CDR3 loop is CASSFWGVGSSTDTQYF. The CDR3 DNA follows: TGTGCCAGCAGCTTTTGGGGGGTAGGCTCCAGCACAGATACGCAGTATTTT.

The CDR3 here is CASSKGLAGANSYNEQFF. The DNA of the CDR3 is TGTGCCAGCAGCAAGGGACTAGCGGGGGCCAACTCCTACAATGAGCAGTTCTTC. The J gene is TRBJ2-1, the V gene TRBV7-2; TRBD2 matches 14 bases. V lost 5 bases, J lost 0 bases, and 6 bases stayed unmatched. The germline gives CDR1 SGHTA, CDR2 FQGNSA. The CDR3 has 18 residues.

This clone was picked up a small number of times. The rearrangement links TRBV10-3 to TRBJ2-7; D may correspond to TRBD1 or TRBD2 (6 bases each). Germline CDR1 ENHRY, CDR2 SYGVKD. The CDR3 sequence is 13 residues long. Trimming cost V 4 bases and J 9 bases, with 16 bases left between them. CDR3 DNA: TGTGCCATCAGTGGGGGGATACAGGGAGGGCAGTACTTC. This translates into CAISGGIQGGQYF.

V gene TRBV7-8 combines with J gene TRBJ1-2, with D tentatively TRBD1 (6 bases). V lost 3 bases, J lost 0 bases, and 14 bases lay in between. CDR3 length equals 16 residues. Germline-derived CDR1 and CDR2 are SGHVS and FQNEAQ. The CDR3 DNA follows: TGTGCCAGCAGCTTGTACTACAGGGATACTAACTATGGCTACACCTTC. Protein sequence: CASSLYYRDTNYGYTF.